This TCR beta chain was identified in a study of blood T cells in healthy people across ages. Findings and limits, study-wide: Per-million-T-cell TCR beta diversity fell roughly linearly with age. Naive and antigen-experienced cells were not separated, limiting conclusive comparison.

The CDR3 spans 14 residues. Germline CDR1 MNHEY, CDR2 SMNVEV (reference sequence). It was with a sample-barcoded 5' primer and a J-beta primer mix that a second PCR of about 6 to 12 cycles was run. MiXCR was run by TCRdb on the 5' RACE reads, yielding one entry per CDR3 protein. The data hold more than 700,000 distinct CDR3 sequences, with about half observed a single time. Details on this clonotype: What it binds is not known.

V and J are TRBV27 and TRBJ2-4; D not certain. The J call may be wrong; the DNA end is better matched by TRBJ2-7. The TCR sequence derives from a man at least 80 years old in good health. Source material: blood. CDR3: CASSLQGVGREQYF. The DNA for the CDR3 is TGTGCCAGCAGTTTGCAAGGTGTGGGTCGCGAGCAGTACTTC.